The 21 T cell receptor beta chains listed next were all sequenced from one sample in a study of cytomegalovirus exposure and HLA in healthy donors. The method was immunoSEQ multiplex PCR; TCRdb's version includes in-frame clones alone and lacks a portion of them. The sample contains hundreds of thousands of clones, about nine tenths of which appear only once. The sequenced sample consisted of PBMCs. These receptors were collected from a young woman in good health and CMV-seropositive.

V usage is TRBV27 and J usage is TRBJ2-7; tentatively, D is TRBD1 (6 bases). The length of the CDR3 is 14 residues. Germline V lookup: CDR1 MNHEY, CDR2 SMNVEV (reference sequence). V was shortened by 2 bases and J by 3 bases, with 11 bases between the two germline ends. The CDR3 reads CASSLKGQLYEQYF. CDR3 in DNA: TGTGCCAGCAGTTTAAAAGGACAGCTCTACGAGCAGTACTTC.

This rearrangement joins TRBV4-1 to TRBJ2-5; D might be TRBD1 (6 bases). This CDR3 has 16 amino acids. The germline V gene encodes CDR1 MGHRA and CDR2 YSYEKL. V dropped 4 bases and J dropped 4 bases, with 19 bases sitting between them. CDR3 nucleotide sequence: TGCGCCAGCAGCCGAAGACCCCAGGGGCTCGGAGAGACCCAGTACTTC. Encoded protein: CASSRRPQGLGETQYF.

The chain combines TRBV5-4 with TRBJ2-1; TRBD2 matches 10 bases. V shed 4 bases, J shed 8 bases, and the junction held 0 bases outside the gene matches. Germline CDR1 reads SGHNT; CDR2 reads YYREEE (reference sequence). This CDR3 is built from 12 residues. The CDR3 spells CASSGTSDEQFF. CDR3 sequence (DNA): TGTGCCAGCAGCGGGACTAGCGATGAGCAGTTCTTC.

This chain connects TRBV19 to TRBJ2-7; the D is unclear. Germline loops: CDR1 LNHDA, CDR2 SQIVND (reference sequence). Between the trimmed V and J ends, which lost 1 base and 0 bases, there was a span of 10 bases. This CDR3 contains 15 residues. The CDR3 here is CASSIGLQTSYEQYF. The CDR3 DNA reads TGTGCCAGTAGTATAGGGTTACAGACCTCCTACGAGCAGTACTTC.

This clone came up a few times. The CDR3 nucleotides are TGTGCCATCAGTACTGGACAGGGGCGGTCTAACGAGCAGTACTTC. It encodes CAISTGQGRSNEQYF. The rearrangement links TRBV10-3 to TRBJ2-7; 9 nucleotides match TRBD1. The germline V gene encodes CDR1 ENHRY and CDR2 SYGVKD. Trimming removed 5 bases from V and 5 bases from J; junction bases left unmatched: 10. This CDR3 comprises 15 residues.

This clone has just one count. This chain links TRBV28 with TRBJ2-5; 8 bases map to TRBD2. This CDR3 contains 15 residues. In germline, CDR1 is MDHEN, CDR2 SYDVKM. V shed 3 bases and J 4 bases; nucleotides not matched to a gene: 7. The CDR3 region has the DNA TGTGCCAGCAGTTTCCGGGGGGGCATACGAGAGACCCAGTACTTC. Translation: CASSFRGGIRETQYF.

The V and J genes are TRBV5-1 and TRBJ1-1, with 8 bases fitting TRBD1. Germline V gives CDR1 SGHRS, CDR2 YFSETQ. Trimming cost V 7 bases and J 1 base; bases outside gene matches: 9. The CDR3 has 15 amino acids. The CDR3 reads CASFGAGGPNTEAFF. The CDR3 nucleotides are TGCGCCAGCTTTGGGGCAGGGGGCCCGAACACTGAAGCTTTCTTT. Combining the CDR3 with reference TRBV5-1 and TRBJ1-1 gives the whole variable domain KAGVTQTPRYLIKTRGQQVTLSCSPISGHRSVSWYQQTPGQGLQFLFEYFSETQRNKGNFPGRFSGRQFSNSRSEMNVSTLELGDSALYLCASFGAGGPNTEAFFGQGTRLTVV.

The J gene is TRBJ2-1, the V gene TRBV28; tentative D call: TRBD1 (5 bases). This CDR3 region has 13 residues. Germline V CDR1 and CDR2: MDHEN, SYDVKM. V was cut by 2 bases and J by 8 bases, with 10 bases left in between. For the CDR3, the DNA is TGTGCCAGCAGTTTACTTCAGGGCTATGAGCAGTTCTTC. It specifies CASSLLQGYEQFF.

In this sample, this clone turned up once. The chain links TRBV19 to TRBJ1-1; 7 bases match TRBD1. Looked up from germline, CDR1 is LNHDA and CDR2 is SQIVND (reference sequence). V was pared by 7 bases and J by 2 bases, with 10 bases of the junction left unmatched. CDR3 length equals 15 residues. The CDR3 sequence is CASNTAGTANTEAFF. CDR3 DNA: TGTGCCAGTAACACAGCCGGGACAGCAAACACTGAAGCTTTCTTT.

The rearrangement links TRBV25-1 to TRBJ1-3, with D perhaps TRBD1 (5 bases). Germline V gene data show CDR1 as MGHDK and CDR2 as SYGVNS. This CDR3 is built from 15 residues. V was shortened by 0 bases and J by 4 bases, with 10 bases between the two germline ends. CDR3 sequence (DNA): TGTGCCAGCAGTGAATATAAGGGGTCCGGAAACACCATATATTTT. Translated: CASSEYKGSGNTIYF.

This clone was picked up one time. The V and J genes are TRBV7-9 and TRBJ2-3; the D is unclear. The CDR3 extends over 13 amino acids. V gave up 9 bases and J gave up 2 bases, with 12 bases separating them. The germline V gene encodes CDR1 SEHNR and CDR2 FQNEAQ (reference sequence). The CDR3 loop is CASSGLNTDTQYF. The CDR3 DNA is TGTGCCAGTTCGGGTCTTAACACAGATACGCAGTATTTT.

The rearrangement uses TRBV25-1 and TRBJ1-5; no clear D gene. With 1 base removed from V and 5 bases from J, the gap between germline ends came to 6 bases. Germline V CDR1 and CDR2: MGHDK, SYGVNS. The CDR3 contains 13 residues. The CDR3 loop reads CASSESVDQPQHF. The CDR3 DNA is TGTGCCAGCAGTGAATCCGTCGATCAGCCCCAGCATTTT.

The J gene is TRBJ1-2, the V gene TRBV5-6; tentatively, D is TRBD1 (5 bases). The germline CDR1 and CDR2 sequences are SGHDT and YYEEEE. The CDR3 is made up of 15 amino acids. The V end was cut by 1 base, the J end by 5 bases, with 15 bases between. This CDR3 is CASSLPGGRGYGYTF. The CDR3 bases are TGTGCCAGCAGCTTGCCGGGGGGTAGGGGATATGGCTACACCTTC.

The gene calls are TRBV19 and TRBJ2-7; a weak D match, TRBD2 (6 bases). CDR3 size: 18 residues. V was clipped by 3 bases and J by 0 bases, with 21 bases between them. From germline, CDR1 is LNHDA and CDR2 SQIVND (reference sequence). The CDR3 is CASSIAGSGGPSSYEQYF. The CDR3 bases are TGTGCCAGTAGTATCGCCGGTAGCGGAGGACCTAGCTCCTACGAGCAGTACTTC.

The DNA for the CDR3 is TGCGCCAGCAGCTTGGCCCCAACGGACAGGGCCTATGGCTACACCTTC. It yields the protein CASSLAPTDRAYGYTF. This rearrangement joins TRBV5-1 to TRBJ1-2; TRBD1 agrees at 8 bases. This CDR3 has 16 amino acids. Per the germline V gene, CDR1 is SGHRS and CDR2 is YFSETQ. With V trimmed by 0 bases and J by 4 bases, 8 bases remained unmatched.

The rearrangement links TRBV4-2 to TRBJ2-4; 10 bases map to TRBD2. J lost 2 bases, V lost 0 bases, and 7 bases had no gene match. Germline V gene sequence: CDR1 LGHNA, CDR2 YNFKEQ. CDR3 length: 18 residues. Here the CDR3 DNA reads TGTGCCAGCAGCCAAGACCGGCTAGCGGGAGTGTCCAAAAACATTCAGTACTTC. Protein sequence: CASSQDRLAGVSKNIQYF.

The chain is built from TRBV18 and TRBJ2-2; 13 positions agree with TRBD2. Germline trimming cut 10 bases from V and 1 base from J; bases unmatched to any gene: 6. Looked up from germline, CDR1 is KGHSH and CDR2 is LQKENI. The CDR3 covers 16 residues. The DNA of the CDR3 is TGTGCCACTTCGGGACTAGCGGGAAAGAACACCGGGGAGCTGTTTTTT. Protein sequence: CATSGLAGKNTGELFF.

The chain recombines TRBV28 with TRBJ1-1; D is possibly TRBD1 (6 bases). The length of the CDR3 is 15 residues. The germline CDR1 and CDR2 sequences are MDHEN and SYDVKM. The V and J ends lost 1 base and 1 base respectively, with 10 bases between them. In DNA form, the CDR3 reads TGTGCCAGCAGTTTATCTGGCAGGGGGAACACTGAAGCTTTCTTT. It codes for CASSLSGRGNTEAFF.

V is TRBV7-9 and J is TRBJ2-1; D might be TRBD1 (5 bases). V lost 5 bases to trimming and J lost 7 bases, with 6 bases between them. CDR1 is SEHNR, CDR2 FQNEAQ, per germline (reference sequence). This CDR3 contains 11 residues. CDR3 sequence: CASSPGNEQFF. For the CDR3, the DNA is TGTGCCAGCAGCCCAGGGAATGAGCAGTTCTTC.

Concerning this clone: One end of the junction does not line up with germline, which may come from a read error. V gene TRBV4-1 combines with J gene TRBJ2-5, with 7 bases identical to TRBD2. Germline V CDR1 and CDR2: MGHRA, YSYEKL. The CDR3 totals 17 residues. CDR3 in amino acids: CASSQEGSGPTGETRYF. Written as DNA, the CDR3 is TGCGCCAGCAGCCAAGAGGGTAGCGGGCCTACGGGAGAGACCCGGTACTTC.

As DNA, the CDR3 is TGTGCCTGGAGTGTATATAGCAATCAGCCCCAGCATTTT. This encodes CAWSVYSNQPQHF. The chain combines TRBV30 with TRBJ1-5; D is unresolved. The CDR3 consists of 13 residues. CDR1 is GTSNPN and CDR2 is SVGIG in the germline V gene (reference sequence). V lost 0 bases and J lost 0, with 3 bases in between.